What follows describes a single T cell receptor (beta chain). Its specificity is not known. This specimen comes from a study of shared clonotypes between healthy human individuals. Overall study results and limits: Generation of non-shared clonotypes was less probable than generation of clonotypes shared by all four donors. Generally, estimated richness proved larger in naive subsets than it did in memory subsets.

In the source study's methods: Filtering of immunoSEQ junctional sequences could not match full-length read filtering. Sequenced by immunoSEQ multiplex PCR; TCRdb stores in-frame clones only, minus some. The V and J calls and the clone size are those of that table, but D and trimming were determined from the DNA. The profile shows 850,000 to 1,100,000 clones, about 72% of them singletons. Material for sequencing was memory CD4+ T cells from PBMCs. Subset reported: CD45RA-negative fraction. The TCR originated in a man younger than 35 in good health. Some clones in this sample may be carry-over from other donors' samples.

The CDR3 DNA is TGTGCCAGCAGCGGACCACAGGAAAACTACGAGCAGTACTTC. It is translated as CASSGPQENYEQYF. The rearrangement joins TRBV2 to TRBJ2-7; TRBD1 is a possible D gene (5 bases). This CDR3 has 14 residues. Germline V CDR1 and CDR2: SNHLY, FYNNEI. V lost 6 bases and J 3 bases, leaving 15 bases between the germline ends. Supplemented by reference TRBV2 and TRBJ2-7, the full variable domain reads EPEVTQTPSHQVTQMGQEVILRCVPISNHLYFYWYRQILGQKVEFLVSFYNNEISEKSEIFDDQFSVERPDGSNFTLKIRSTKLEDSAMYFCASSGPQENYEQYFGPGTRLTVT.